Each of the 3 T cell receptor beta chains below was sequenced from the same sample in a study of T cells in Graves' hyperthyroidism and ophthalmopathy (dated by TCRdb to between 2019 and 2020). Receptor amplification or capture employed multiplex PCR. Sequencing used an Illumina HiSeq 2000. Amplification of TCR beta CDR3 regions was carried out from RNA transcripts. A first-round RT-PCR of the TCR CDR3 used the HTBI primer set with the Qiagen OneStep RT-PCR kit. TCRdb redid the processing of the public reads, applying fastp at Q25 and MiXCR, and retained in-frame beta chains. Under each unique CDR3 protein, matching rows form one entry showing the most common genes and DNA. For this sample the table gives 500,000 to 800,000 distinct CDR3 sequences, of which about 14% were detected only once. Of the sample, around an eighth is held by the ten largest clones. The sequencing input was blood. All receptors come from a woman between 45 and 65 years old with Graves' ophthalmopathy.

In this sample, this clonotype turned up many times. The genes are TRBV24-1 and TRBJ1-1, with D possibly being TRBD1 (5 bases). Germline CDR1 is KGHDR and CDR2 is SFDVKD. The CDR3 length is 15 residues. The V and J ends lost 4 bases and 7 bases respectively, with 18 bases between them. CDR3 sequence reads: CATSDSTENLGEAFF. CDR3 nucleotides: TGTGCCACCAGTGACTCGACAGAGAATTTAGGTGAAGCTTTCTTT.

Ten or more counts support this clonotype. The chain carries TRBV7-2 and TRBJ1-2; D is possibly TRBD1 (5 bases). CDR1 and CDR2 from the germline V gene are SGHTA and FQGNSA. The CDR3 contains 15 residues. V was cut by 3 bases and J by 5 bases, with 16 bases left in between. The CDR3, as DNA: TGTGCCAGCAGCTTCGCACAGGTGCCTGGATATGGCTACACCTTC. This encodes CASSFAQVPGYGYTF.

This clonotype has ten or more counts. The chain recombines TRBV5-5 with TRBJ2-3; perhaps TRBD2 as D (6 bases). V lost 4 bases and J lost 4, with 22 bases in between. The length of the CDR3 is 17 residues. Per germline, CDR1 SGHKS and CDR2 YYEKEE (reference sequence). CDR3 bases: TGTGCCAGCAGCCCGCCGGGGACTCAACATCGGTCAGATACGCAGTATTTT. Encoded protein: CASSPPGTQHRSDTQYF.